This T cell receptor beta chain was sequenced for a study of blood T cell repertoires in COVID-19. Profiled with immunoSEQ multiplex PCR; TCRdb holds only in-frame clones, not every one. The sample carries 350,000 to 450,000 clones, more than 70% recorded once. The CDR3 covers 15 residues. From germline, CDR1 is LGHDT and CDR2 YNNKEL (reference sequence). The V end was cut by 1 base, the J end by 3 bases, with 13 bases between. Sample: PBMCs or T cells enriched from blood (not recorded which). This chain uses TRBV3-1 (or the pseudogene TRBV3-2) with TRBJ2-7; a possible D gene is TRBD2 (5 bases). The sequence derives from a woman aged 18-35 years who had been exposed to COVID-19. CDR3 loop: CASSQAGSAHYEQYF. In DNA, the CDR3 is TGTGCCAGCAGCCAAGCTGGGAGCGCGCACTACGAGCAGTACTTC.